This TCR beta chain was found in a study of blood T cell repertoires in COVID-19. The overall study: Acute and convalescent COVID-19 specimens originated in the United States, Italy and Spain.

Study members were between about 18 and 95 years old and lived in about two dozen US regions. Participants' own reports of clinical history determined their cohort assignment. The V and J ends lost 3 bases and 4 bases respectively, with 18 bases between them. The germline V gene has CDR1 GTSNPN and CDR2 SVGIG (reference sequence). The CDR3 sequence is 15 residues long. How the authors handled the data: Researchers report that nucleated cell counts were estimated from reference gene primer amplification. Some clones are missing from TCRdb's copy, which holds only in-frame ones; the method was immunoSEQ multiplex PCR. V and J calls plus clone size are reproduced from that table; the DNA served to infer D and trimming. The sample records 400,000 or so clones, roughly 90% being singletons.

The receptor was derived from a woman between 40 and 55 years old with acute COVID-19. The sequencing input was PBMCs or T cells enriched from blood (not recorded which). This chain connects TRBV30 to TRBJ1-2, with D maybe TRBD1 (6 bases). The chain's CDR3 is CAWREMVGDTYGYTF. In DNA form, the CDR3 reads TGTGCCTGGAGAGAGATGGTTGGGGACACCTATGGCTACACCTTC.